This TCR beta chain was identified in a study of T cell repertoires in cytomegalovirus infection. This clonotype was recorded at least ten times. Antigen specificity is unknown. TCRdb ran MiXCR on the reads and lists one entry per CDR3 protein. The sample holds 750,000 to 900,000 distinct CDR3 sequences, 25% to 30% seen once. The CDR3 loop spans 15 amino acids. V was pared by 3 bases and J by 0 bases, with 8 bases between. CDR1 and CDR2 from the germline V gene are SGHVS and FQNEAQ. The receptor's source is a human donor in good health (CMV status not recorded). Some clones in this sample may be carry-over from other donors' samples. The sequences come from cultured CD8+ T cells from PBMCs, collected from culture after CMV antigen stimulation. The gene calls are TRBV7-8 and TRBJ1-4; D unresolved. DNA of the CDR3: TGTGCCAGCAGCTTGTCACTTGCAACTAATGAAAAACTGTTTTTT. Translation: CASSLSLATNEKLFF.